These 30 T cell receptor beta chains share one sample of origin, sequenced in a study of blood T cell repertoires in COVID-19. Data came from immunoSEQ multiplex PCR; TCRdb stores just in-frame clones and leaves some out. The sample records around 68,000 clones, roughly 80% being singletons. Specimen: peripheral blood. These receptors were taken from a woman between 50 and 59 years old with acute or convalescent COVID-19.

V usage is TRBV6-5 and J usage is TRBJ1-6; tentative D call: TRBD1 (5 bases). CDR3 length: 14 amino acids. The V end was cut by 7 bases, the J end by 9 bases, with 16 bases between. In germline, CDR1 is MNHEY, CDR2 SVGAGI. The CDR3 sequence is CASNRQSELSPLHF. In DNA, the CDR3 is TGTGCCAGCAACCGACAGTCCGAACTTTCACCCCTCCACTTT.

V is TRBV18 and J is TRBJ2-7; D might be TRBD1 (6 bases). The CDR3 is made up of 15 amino acids. Trimming took off 5 bases at V and 3 bases at J, with 17 bases between the two ends. In germline, CDR1 is KGHSH, CDR2 LQKENI. The CDR3 is CASSTSRGSDYEQYF. The CDR3 DNA is TGTGCCAGCTCAACATCCAGGGGATCTGACTACGAGCAGTACTTC.

This clone was recorded only once. The V call is TRBV28, the J call TRBJ1-1, with D unresolved. The V end was cut by 6 bases, the J end by 5 bases, with 7 bases between. This CDR3 comprises 11 residues. The V gene's germline CDR1 is MDHEN and CDR2 SYDVKM. The chain's CDR3 is CASRAGTEAFF. In nucleotides, the CDR3 is TGTGCCAGCAGGGCAGGAACTGAAGCTTTCTTT.

This clone was picked up a small number of times. CDR3 DNA: TGCGCCAGCAGCTTGACCGGAGTCCAGAACACTGAAGCTTTCTTT. Translated: CASSLTGVQNTEAFF. The chain recombines TRBV5-1 with TRBJ1-1; D is unresolved. The V gene lost 1 base and the J gene lost 1 base, with 11 bases spanning the gap. The CDR3 spans 15 residues. Germline loops: CDR1 SGHRS, CDR2 YFSETQ.

The chain has TRBV7-2 and TRBJ2-1; a possible D gene is TRBD2 (6 bases). The CDR3 has 15 residues. Trimming shortened V by 1 base and J by 5 bases, and 12 bases separated the two germline ends. Looked up from germline, CDR1 is SGHTA and CDR2 is FQGNSA. The CDR3 DNA follows: TGTGCCAGCAGCTTAGAAAATAGGAGGGACAATGAGCAGTTCTTC. As protein: CASSLENRRDNEQFF.

The J gene is TRBJ1-3, the V gene TRBV7-2; no definite D call. The CDR3 is 16 amino acids. V was shortened by 1 base and J by 2 bases, with 12 bases between the two germline ends. CDR1 is SGHTA and CDR2 is FQGNSA in the germline V gene. The CDR3 nucleotides read TGTGCCAGCAGCTTAGTCCCCCCAGAAGCTGGAAACACCATATATTTT. Translation: CASSLVPPEAGNTIYF.

This clone showed up just once. The gene calls are TRBV3-1 (or the pseudogene TRBV3-2) and TRBJ1-5; no clear D. CDR1 LGHDT and CDR2 YNNKEL come from the germline V gene (reference sequence). The CDR3 has 13 amino acids. Trimming took 1 base from V and 6 from J, leaving 7 bases between them. The chain's CDR3 is CASSQGEAQPQHF. The CDR3 nucleotides read TGTGCCAGCAGCCAAGGAGAGGCTCAGCCCCAGCATTTT.

V gene TRBV10-3 combines with J gene TRBJ1-5, with 7 positions matching TRBD1. In germline, CDR1 is ENHRY, CDR2 SYGVKD. Unmatched junction bases numbered 8, after V lost 2 bases and J lost 7 bases. The CDR3 is 15 residues long. The chain's CDR3 is CAISEGGGGGQPQHF. CDR3 sequence (DNA): TGTGCCATCAGTGAGGGAGGAGGGGGCGGACAGCCCCAGCATTTT.

The CDR3 region has the DNA TGCGCCAGCAGCTTGTTCCTAGGTCCCAATGAGCAGTTCTTC. This sequence encodes CASSLFLGPNEQFF. The rearrangement uses TRBV5-1 and TRBJ2-1, with no clear D. This CDR3 spans 14 amino acids. The V and J ends lost 1 base and 6 bases respectively, with 11 bases between them. The germline gives CDR1 SGHRS, CDR2 YFSETQ.

This clone has a single count. The V gene is TRBV30, the J gene TRBJ1-1, with D possibly being TRBD1 (6 bases). Germline V gene data show CDR1 as GTSNPN and CDR2 as SVGIG (reference sequence). The CDR3 covers 15 residues. Trimming removed 3 bases at V and 5 bases at J, with 19 bases between. DNA for the CDR3: TGTGCCTGGAGGGAACCACAGGGTAGGTGGACTGAAGCTTTCTTT. It yields the protein CAWREPQGRWTEAFF. Full variable domain (missing parts from reference TRBV30 and TRBJ1-1): SQTIHQWPATLVQPVGSPLSLECTVEGTSNPNLYWYRQAAGRGLQLLFYSVGIGQISSEVPQNLSASRPQDRQFILSSKKLLLSDSGFYLCAWREPQGRWTEAFFGQGTRLTVV.

This clone was detected only a few times. V is TRBV5-5 and J is TRBJ2-2; 7 nucleotides match TRBD2. The junction had 9 bases not matched to a gene; V was cut back by 4 bases and J by 3 bases. The germline V gene encodes CDR1 SGHKS and CDR2 YYEKEE (reference sequence). This CDR3 comprises 16 residues. DNA for the CDR3: TGTGCCAGCAGCCCCCAGACTAGCAGCTACACCGGGGAGCTGTTTTTT. Translating it yields CASSPQTSSYTGELFF. Combining the CDR3 with reference TRBV5-5 and TRBJ2-2 gives the whole variable domain DAGVTQSPTHLIKTRGQQVTLRCSPISGHKSVSWYQQVLGQGPQFIFQYYEKEERGRGNFPDRFSARQFPNYSSELNVNALLLGDSALYLCASSPQTSSYTGELFFGEGSRLTVL.

The CDR3 loop reads CASSRAAGSNYGYTF. The CDR3 DNA sequence: TGTGCCAGCAGTCGAGCGGCCGGATCTAACTATGGCTACACCTTC. The chain carries TRBV6-4 and TRBJ1-2; D not certain. Trimming shortened V by 5 bases and J by 0 bases, and 13 bases separated the two germline ends. There are 15 residues in the CDR3. Germline CDR1 and CDR2: MRHNA and SNTAGT.

This rearrangement joins TRBV6-6 to TRBJ2-1; D perhaps matches TRBD2 (6 bases). Deletions cut 10 bases from V and 2 bases from J, with 18 bases between. Germline V gene data show CDR1 as MNHNY and CDR2 as SVGAGI (reference sequence). This CDR3 comprises 15 residues. CDR3 amino acids: CATGGMERAYNEQFF. The DNA of the CDR3 is TGTGCCACCGGAGGAATGGAGCGGGCCTACAATGAGCAGTTCTTC.

The CDR3 DNA follows: TGTGCCAGCAGTTTAATAGGGGAAAGCGAGCAGTACTTC. This sequence encodes CASSLIGESEQYF. V is TRBV12-3 or TRBV12-4 and J is TRBJ2-7; possibly TRBD1 for D (5 bases). The V and J ends lost 2 bases and 6 bases respectively, with 11 bases between them. The CDR3 is made up of 13 amino acids.

The rearrangement uses TRBV7-9 and TRBJ1-5; D gene unclear. Trimming pared 6 bases from V and 6 bases from J, leaving 15 bases between. The CDR3 contains 14 residues. CDR1 and CDR2 (germline): SEHNR, FQNEAQ (reference sequence). DNA for the CDR3: TGTGCCAGCAGTTTTGGGGAGGGCGGTCAGCCCCAGCATTTT. Residues: CASSFGEGGQPQHF.

The J gene is TRBJ2-2, the V gene TRBV6-5; D may be TRBD1 (6 bases). Germline V gene sequence: CDR1 MNHEY, CDR2 SVGAGI. There are 15 residues in the CDR3. Trimming left V 1 base short and J 3 bases short, with 9 bases between. CDR3: CASSYLSGDTGELFF. The CDR3 nucleotides read TGTGCCAGCAGTTACTTGTCAGGGGACACCGGGGAGCTGTTTTTT.

The genes are TRBV7-3 and TRBJ1-2; 7 positions match TRBD1. Germline values: CDR1 SGHTA, CDR2 FQGTGA. The CDR3 sequence is 13 residues long. V lost 5 bases and J lost 7; bases outside the gene matches: 7. CDR3: CASSPGQDRGYTF. The CDR3 coding sequence is TGTGCCAGCAGCCCCGGACAGGATCGTGGCTACACCTTC.

The table lists this clone with a few counts. The J gene is TRBJ2-1, the V gene TRBV5-1; unclear D gene. V lost 4 bases to trimming and J lost 0 bases, with 17 bases between them. CDR1 is SGHRS, CDR2 YFSETQ, per germline. CDR3 size: 17 residues. CDR3 DNA: TGCGCCAGCAGCCTAAGTCCTACCGATAGCTCCTACAATGAGCAGTTCTTC. Amino acid sequence: CASSLSPTDSSYNEQFF.

The chain has TRBV4-2 and TRBJ1-4; D is unresolved. From germline, CDR1 is LGHNA and CDR2 YNFKEQ. The germline V and J ends were trimmed by 0 bases and 12 bases, with 11 bases remaining between them. CDR3 size: 13 residues. Written as DNA, the CDR3 is TGTGCCAGCAGCCAAGATCGCGACACACAACTGTTTTTT. Amino acid sequence: CASSQDRDTQLFF.

The chain combines TRBV29-1 with TRBJ2-5, with 7 nucleotides matching TRBD1. The CDR3 totals 13 residues. Looked up from germline, CDR1 is SQVTM and CDR2 is ANQGSEA. J gave up 4 bases and V 5 bases, and 7 bases lay outside the gene matches. For the CDR3, the DNA is TGCAGCGTTTCCACAGGGGTACGAGAGACCCAGTACTTC. Its protein product is CSVSTGVRETQYF.

The gene calls are TRBV7-3 and TRBJ2-1; 10 nucleotides match TRBD2. J was trimmed by 7 bases and V by 5 bases; bases with no gene match: 8. This CDR3 comprises 15 residues. Per germline, CDR1 SGHTA and CDR2 FQGTGA. This CDR3 reads CASSALAGERNEQFF. The CDR3 bases are TGTGCCAGCAGCGCCCTAGCGGGAGAAAGGAATGAGCAGTTCTTC.

This chain links TRBV7-9 with TRBJ1-2; TRBD1 matches at 8 bases. This CDR3 has 15 residues. The trim removed 5 bases at V and 5 bases at J, leaving 10 bases unmatched. Germline V gene sequence: CDR1 SEHNR, CDR2 FQNEAQ (reference sequence). Here the CDR3 DNA reads TGTGCCAGCAGCCGGGCAGGGGGCGCAACTTATGGCTACACCTTC. Translating gives CASSRAGGATYGYTF.

V gene TRBV5-1 combines with J gene TRBJ2-3; 9 nucleotides agree with TRBD2. The CDR3 runs 15 residues. Germline V gene data show CDR1 as SGHRS and CDR2 as YFSETQ. Losses at the gene ends were 2 bases for V and 6 bases for J; bases not matched to a gene: 7. The DNA of the CDR3 is TGCGCCAGCAGCTTTGGTAGCGGGAGTTACGATACGCAGTATTTT. Translating gives CASSFGSGSYDTQYF. The variable domain in full, with the rest retrieved from reference TRBV5-1 and TRBJ2-3, is KAGVTQTPRYLIKTRGQQVTLSCSPISGHRSVSWYQQTPGQGLQFLFEYFSETQRNKGNFPGRFSGRQFSNSRSEMNVSTLELGDSALYLCASSFGSGSYDTQYFGPGTRLTVL.

The chain recombines TRBV7-9 with TRBJ2-7; TRBD2 might be the D (6 bases). Germline CDR1 and CDR2: SEHNR and FQNEAQ (reference sequence). Trimming left V 3 bases short and J 2 bases short, with 11 bases between. This CDR3 has 14 amino acids. The CDR3 DNA reads TGTGCCAGCAGCTTGGGGGGTGGAGCCTACGAGCAGTACTTC. It specifies CASSLGGGAYEQYF. Filled out from reference TRBV7-9 and TRBJ2-7, the complete variable domain reads DTGVSQNPRHKITKRGQNVTFRCDPISEHNRLYWYRQTLGQGPEFLTYFQNEAQLEKSRLLSDRFSAERPKGSFSTLEIQRTEQGDSAMYLCASSLGGGAYEQYFGPGTRLTVT.

This rearrangement joins TRBV11-2 to TRBJ2-7; weak D call: TRBD1 (5 bases). The germline CDR1 and CDR2 sequences are SGHAT and FQNNGV. The CDR3 runs 15 residues. V was shortened by 5 bases and J by 0 bases, with 14 bases between the two germline ends. Here the CDR3 DNA reads TGTGCCAGCAGCCCAGGGCCCCAGGCCTCCTACGAGCAGTACTTC. Translating it yields CASSPGPQASYEQYF.

The genes are TRBV12-2 and TRBJ2-1; TRBD1, the table's D call, was not compared with the DNA. TRBV12-2 is given as a pseudogene. The CDR3 spans 17 residues. This CDR3 reads CASRLFVTGRGLNEQFF. The DNA of the CDR3 is TGTGCAAGTCGCTTATTCGTAACTGGCAGGGGCCTGAATGAGCAGTTCTTC.

V gene TRBV7-2 combines with J gene TRBJ2-7; 7 bases line up with TRBD1. This CDR3 comprises 16 residues. Germline V gives CDR1 SGHTA, CDR2 FQGNSA. V dropped 2 bases and J dropped 6; count of bases not matched to a gene: 13. The CDR3 sequence: CASSLSAGTAGGEQYF. In DNA, the CDR3 is TGTGCCAGCAGCTTATCCGCCGGGACAGCAGGAGGCGAGCAGTACTTC.

The DNA for the CDR3 is TGCGCCAGCAGCCAAGAAACCAGGGGGGCAACTAATGAAAAACTGTTTTTT. Amino acid sequence: CASSQETRGATNEKLFF. The chain employs TRBV4-1 and TRBJ1-4; 7 bases are shared with TRBD1. This CDR3 is 17 amino acids long. Germline CDR1 is MGHRA and CDR2 is YSYEKL. J was trimmed by 0 bases and V by 0 bases; bases with no gene match: 4.

The V gene is TRBV12-3 or TRBV12-4, the J gene TRBJ1-1; unclear D gene. Trimming shortened V by 1 base and J by 4 bases, and 7 bases separated the two germline ends. The CDR3 is 13 residues long. The CDR3 nucleotides are TGTGCCAGCAGTTTAGAACGGGGCACTGAAGCTTTCTTT. It encodes CASSLERGTEAFF.

This clone was counted a few times. The chain recombines TRBV7-9 with TRBJ1-2, with TRBD1 matching over 9 bases. CDR3 size: 16 residues. After removal of 3 bases from V and 5 bases from J, the junction contained 10 bases not matched to a gene. CDR1 is SEHNR, CDR2 FQNEAQ, per germline (reference sequence). CDR3 DNA sequence: TGTGCCAGCAGCTTCCCCCCCCGACAGGGGGGATATGGCTACACCTTC. Translating gives CASSFPPRQGGYGYTF. Full variable domain (rest looked up from reference TRBV7-9 and TRBJ1-2): DTGVSQNPRHKITKRGQNVTFRCDPISEHNRLYWYRQTLGQGPEFLTYFQNEAQLEKSRLLSDRFSAERPKGSFSTLEIQRTEQGDSAMYLCASSFPPRQGGYGYTFGSGTRLTVV.